One and the same sample provided the 26 T cell receptor beta chains below, sequenced in a study of long-term antiretroviral therapy in people with HIV. Survey-level immunoSEQ v3.0 assays were run. Method: immunoSEQ multiplex PCR; TCRdb's copy keeps in-frame clones and lacks some. In the table there are approximately 26,000 clones, 85% of which are singletons. The specimen was unsorted PBMCs, collected 2.3 years after starting antiretroviral therapy. The receptors shown here come from a middle-aged man with HIV.

This clone has just one count. J is TRBJ2-1 and V is TRBV10-2, with TRBD2 identical over 8 bases. The V gene's germline CDR1 is WSHSY and CDR2 SAAADI. J was trimmed by 8 bases and V by 3 bases; bases with no gene match: 18. The CDR3 has 18 amino acids. CDR3 residues: CASSDVVKLAAVGDEQFF. For the CDR3, the DNA is TGCGCCAGCAGTGATGTCGTAAAACTAGCGGCTGTCGGCGATGAGCAGTTCTTC.

The CDR3 here is CASSLGQGHTYEQYF. For the CDR3, the DNA is TGTGCCAGCAGCTTAGGGCAGGGACACACCTACGAGCAGTACTTC. This chain uses TRBV7-8 with TRBJ2-7, with a possible D match to TRBD1 (6 bases). This CDR3 is built from 15 residues. V was trimmed by 1 base and J by 2 bases, leaving 12 bases between them. Germline V gives CDR1 SGHVS, CDR2 FQNEAQ.

The rearrangement joins TRBV11-2 to TRBJ2-1; tentative D call: TRBD1 (6 bases). CDR3 length: 13 residues. Germline CDR1 reads SGHAT; CDR2 reads FQNNGV. V lost 2 bases to trimming and J lost 6 bases, with 8 bases between them. The CDR3 loop reads CASSLLGGNEQFF. The CDR3 coding sequence is TGTGCCAGCAGCTTATTAGGGGGCAATGAGCAGTTCTTC. Complete variable domain (other parts from reference TRBV11-2 and TRBJ2-1): EAGVAQSPRYKIIEKRQSVAFWCNPISGHATLYWYQQILGQGPKLLIQFQNNGVVDDSQLPKDRFSAERLKGVDSTLKIQPAKLEDSAVYLCASSLLGGNEQFFGPGTRLTVL.

The V and J genes are TRBV5-4 and TRBJ2-2, with D possibly being TRBD1 (6 bases). The germline V and J ends were trimmed by 3 bases and 0 bases, with 18 bases remaining between them. Germline V gene data show CDR1 as SGHNT and CDR2 as YYREEE (reference sequence). CDR3 length: 18 residues. CDR3 in DNA: TGTGCCAGCAGCTACAACACAGGGATGCATACGAACACCGGGGAGCTGTTTTTT. Translating it yields CASSYNTGMHTNTGELFF. The complete variable domain, with remaining parts taken from reference TRBV5-4 and TRBJ2-2, reads ETGVTQSPTHLIKTRGQQVTLRCSSQSGHNTVSWYQQALGQGPQFIFQYYREEENGRGNFPPRFSGLQFPNYSSELNVNALELDDSALYLCASSYNTGMHTNTGELFFGEGSRLTVL.

The chain joins TRBV29-1 to TRBJ1-1, with D perhaps matching TRBD1 (5 bases). The CDR3 contains 15 residues. The germline V gene has CDR1 SQVTM and CDR2 ANQGSEA. Deletions cut 0 bases from V and 5 bases from J, with 16 bases between. CDR3 bases: TGCAGCGTTGAAGATCCCGAACGGGGGGGGACTGAAGCTTTCTTT. Translated, it gives CSVEDPERGGTEAFF.

V gene TRBV5-4 combines with J gene TRBJ2-2, with TRBD2 as a possible D gene (6 bases). Germline-derived CDR1 and CDR2 are SGHNT and YYREEE (reference sequence). The CDR3 covers 16 residues. V lost 5 bases, J lost 3 bases, and 17 bases lay in between. The DNA of the CDR3 is TGTGCCAGCAGAGTCGAGGGCGGAGGGTACACCGGGGAGCTGTTTTTT. It is translated as CASRVEGGGYTGELFF. Based on the CDR3 plus reference TRBV5-4 and TRBJ2-2, the full variable domain is ETGVTQSPTHLIKTRGQQVTLRCSSQSGHNTVSWYQQALGQGPQFIFQYYREEENGRGNFPPRFSGLQFPNYSSELNVNALELDDSALYLCASRVEGGGYTGELFFGEGSRLTVL.

This sequence joins TRBV30 and TRBJ1-3; D remains unclear. Trimming took off 1 base at V and 4 bases at J, with 2 bases between the two ends. There are 11 residues in the CDR3. CDR1 GTSNPN and CDR2 SVGIG come from the germline V gene (reference sequence). The CDR3 DNA reads as TGTGCCTGGAGTGGAGGAAACACCATATATTTT. Translated, it gives CAWSGGNTIYF.

The CDR3 loop reads CASSPGYFPAQETQYF. CDR3 coding DNA: TGTGCCAGCAGCCCGGGGTACTTCCCTGCCCAAGAGACCCAGTACTTC. V and J are TRBV7-2 and TRBJ2-5; D may be TRBD2 (5 bases). Per the germline V gene, CDR1 is SGHTA and CDR2 is FQGNSA. Deletions cut 5 bases from V and 1 base from J, with 17 bases between. The CDR3 contains 16 residues. Looking up the rest from reference TRBV7-2 and TRBJ2-5 gives the full variable domain: GAGVSQSPSNKVTEKGKDVELRCDPISGHTALYWYRQSLGQGLEFLIYFQGNSAPDKSGLPSDRFSAERTGGSVSTLTIQRTQQEDSAVYLCASSPGYFPAQETQYFGPGTRLLVL.

CDR3 coding DNA: TGTGCTAGTGGTTTGTGGGGGGCAGGGGGCTTGAATGAGCAGTTCTTC. The encoded protein is CASGLWGAGGLNEQFF. The chain recombines TRBV12-5 with TRBJ2-1; 8 bases align to TRBD1. From germline, CDR1 is LGHNT and CDR2 FRNRAP. This CDR3 is 16 amino acids long. With 2 bases clipped from V and 7 bases from J, the junction kept 10 bases outside the gene matches.

The chain links TRBV28 to TRBJ2-3; D might be TRBD2 (6 bases). Germline CDR1 reads MDHEN; CDR2 reads SYDVKM. The CDR3 is 15 amino acids. V was trimmed by 6 bases and J by 7 bases, leaving 20 bases between them. DNA of the CDR3: TGTGCCAGCAGCTCGCATAAGACGGGAGCCTATACGCAGTATTTT. Residues: CASSSHKTGAYTQYF.

This chain uses TRBV7-2 with TRBJ2-1; TRBD2 matches 12 bases. This CDR3 is built from 16 residues. The ends lost 3 bases at V and 4 bases at J; junction bases unmatched: 4. Per the germline V gene, CDR1 is SGHTA and CDR2 is FQGNSA. The CDR3 DNA is TGTGCCAGCAGCTTTCAGGGACTAGCGGGTTACAATGAGCAGTTCTTC. This translates into CASSFQGLAGYNEQFF.

The chain is built from TRBV4-1 and TRBJ2-1; 7 nucleotides match TRBD1. Germline CDR1 is MGHRA and CDR2 is YSYEKL. This CDR3 is built from 17 residues. V shed 7 bases, J shed 7 bases, and the junction held 19 bases outside the gene matches. DNA for the CDR3: TGCGCCAGCACCAATTTACTACCGGGACAGTCCCGGAATGAGCAGTTCTTC. Encoded protein: CASTNLLPGQSRNEQFF.

This rearrangement joins TRBV19 to TRBJ1-5; D ambiguous. The V end was cut by 3 bases, the J end by 4 bases, with 10 bases between. There are 14 residues in the CDR3. CDR1 and CDR2 (germline): LNHDA, SQIVND (reference sequence). The chain's CDR3 is CASSIMSENQPQHF. The CDR3 nucleotides read TGTGCCAGTAGTATTATGTCAGAGAATCAGCCCCAGCATTTT. The full variable domain, in which reference TRBV19 and TRBJ1-5 provide the parts outside the CDR3, is DGGITQSPKYLFRKEGQNVTLSCEQNLNHDAMYWYRQDPGQGLRLIYYSQIVNDFQKGDIAEGYSVSREKKESFPLTVTSAQKNPTAFYLCASSIMSENQPQHFGDGTRLSIL.

This clone was picked up a small number of times. V gene TRBV7-9 combines with J gene TRBJ1-6, with D tentatively TRBD1 (5 bases). Germline V gene lookup returns CDR1 SEHNR and CDR2 FQNEAQ (reference sequence). Trimming stripped 1 base from V and 10 bases from J, with 14 bases between. The CDR3 totals 15 residues. The CDR3 region is CASSLVQGVESPLHF. The CDR3 coding sequence is TGTGCCAGCAGCTTAGTCCAGGGTGTAGAGTCACCCCTCCACTTT.

The chain joins TRBV19 to TRBJ2-3; 8 nucleotides agree with TRBD2. Unmatched junction bases numbered 5, after V lost 5 bases and J lost 7 bases. CDR3 length: 13 amino acids. Per the germline V gene, CDR1 is LNHDA and CDR2 is SQIVND (reference sequence). In nucleotides, the CDR3 is TGTGCCAGTAGTCCCCGGGAGGGGAATACGCAGTATTTT. It translates to CASSPREGNTQYF.

The chain employs TRBV18 and TRBJ2-7; 11 bases are shared with TRBD1. CDR3 length: 17 amino acids. Germline V gene lookup returns CDR1 KGHSH and CDR2 LQKENI. Trimming took 2 bases from V and 0 from J; bases not matched to a gene: 6. CDR3 residues: CASSPGKGTGGSYEQYF. CDR3 sequence (DNA): TGTGCCAGCTCACCAGGCAAGGGGACAGGGGGCTCCTACGAGCAGTACTTC.

The chain carries TRBV9 and TRBJ2-2; D is unclear. This CDR3 is 13 amino acids long. V was clipped by 3 bases and J by 6 bases, with 9 bases between them. The germline V gene encodes CDR1 SGDLS and CDR2 YYNGEE. CDR3 region: CASSEPLSGELFF. DNA for the CDR3: TGTGCCAGCAGCGAGCCCTTGTCCGGGGAGCTGTTTTTT.

The V call is TRBV7-9, the J call TRBJ1-2, with 8 positions matching TRBD1. V lost 5 bases to trimming and J lost 4 bases; unmatched junction nucleotides: 15. The CDR3 has 17 amino acids. In germline, CDR1 is SEHNR, CDR2 FQNEAQ (reference sequence). The CDR3 region is CASSPISQPGQAYGYTF. Written as DNA, the CDR3 is TGTGCCAGCAGCCCCATTTCGCAACCGGGACAGGCCTATGGCTACACCTTC.

V is TRBV2 and J is TRBJ1-2; D unresolved. The CDR3 runs to 13 residues. The germline gives CDR1 SNHLY, CDR2 FYNNEI. Trimming pared 0 bases from V and 5 bases from J, leaving 7 bases between. As DNA, the CDR3 is TGTGCCAGCAGTGAAGCACATGGATATGGCTACACCTTC. Amino acid sequence: CASSEAHGYGYTF.

J is TRBJ2-1 and V is TRBV5-1; the match to TRBD2 covers 9 bases. Germline-derived CDR1 and CDR2 are SGHRS and YFSETQ. V lost 0 bases and J lost 4; bases outside the gene matches: 5. The CDR3 has 16 amino acids. Here the CDR3 reads CASSLDAGGDYNEQFF. The CDR3 coding sequence is TGCGCCAGCAGCTTGGACGCGGGGGGGGATTACAATGAGCAGTTCTTC.

V is TRBV6-6 and J is TRBJ1-6; maybe TRBD1 (6 bases). The CDR3 runs to 12 residues. The V and J ends lost 11 bases and 7 bases respectively, with 12 bases between them. Per germline, CDR1 MNHNY and CDR2 SVGAGI (reference sequence). This chain's CDR3 is CASTGTNSPLHF. CDR3 DNA: TGTGCCTCGACAGGCACCAATTCACCCCTCCACTTT.

The rearrangement links TRBV6-1 to TRBJ2-7, with TRBD1 as a possible D gene (6 bases). V was cut by 4 bases and J by 3 bases, with 7 bases left in between. Germline CDR1 MNHNS, CDR2 SASEGT. This CDR3 has 12 amino acids. CDR3 residues: CASSVDSYEQYF. Here the CDR3 DNA reads TGTGCCAGCAGTGTGGACAGCTACGAGCAGTACTTC.

This rearrangement joins TRBV7-8 to TRBJ1-5, with D tentatively TRBD1 (6 bases). V was trimmed by 1 base and J by 7 bases, leaving 14 bases between them. The CDR3 is made up of 15 amino acids. Germline CDR1 is SGHVS and CDR2 is FQNEAQ. CDR3 sequence (DNA): TGTGCCAGCAGCTTAGAGGCGGGGGGCTGGCAGCCCCAGCATTTT. Translated: CASSLEAGGWQPQHF.

The chain links TRBV13 to TRBJ2-3; TRBD2 aligns across 8 bases. V dropped 5 bases and J dropped 2; count of bases not matched to a gene: 9. From germline, CDR1 is PRHDT and CDR2 FYEKMQ (reference sequence). The CDR3 spans 16 residues. CDR3 in DNA: TGTGCCAGCAGCCTTCCGGGACTAGAGATCACAGATACGCAGTATTTT. Translated, it gives CASSLPGLEITDTQYF. The variable domain in full, completed from reference TRBV13 and TRBJ2-3, reads AAGVIQSPRHLIKEKRETATLKCYPIPRHDTVYWYQQGPGQDPQFLISFYEKMQSDKGSIPDRFSAQQFSDYHSELNMSSLELGDSALYFCASSLPGLEITDTQYFGPGTRLTVL.

The chain combines TRBV5-1 with TRBJ1-5, with TRBD1 matching 9 bases. The trim removed 2 bases at V and 1 base at J, leaving 1 base unmatched. This CDR3 is 15 amino acids long. CDR1 and CDR2 from the germline V gene are SGHRS and YFSETQ. The CDR3 coding sequence is TGCGCCAGCAGCTTACAGGGGGCAAGCAATCAGCCCCAGCATTTT. Protein: CASSLQGASNQPQHF.

This chain links TRBV11-2 with TRBJ2-7, with 9 bases aligning to TRBD1. The germline V gene encodes CDR1 SGHAT and CDR2 FQNNGV. The V segment lost 4 bases and the J segment 3 bases; nucleotides outside the gene matches: 10. The CDR3 length is 16 residues. The CDR3 region has the DNA TGTGCCAGCAGCTCCCCCGGGGGGACAGGGCTCTACGAGCAGTACTTC. This gives the protein CASSSPGGTGLYEQYF.